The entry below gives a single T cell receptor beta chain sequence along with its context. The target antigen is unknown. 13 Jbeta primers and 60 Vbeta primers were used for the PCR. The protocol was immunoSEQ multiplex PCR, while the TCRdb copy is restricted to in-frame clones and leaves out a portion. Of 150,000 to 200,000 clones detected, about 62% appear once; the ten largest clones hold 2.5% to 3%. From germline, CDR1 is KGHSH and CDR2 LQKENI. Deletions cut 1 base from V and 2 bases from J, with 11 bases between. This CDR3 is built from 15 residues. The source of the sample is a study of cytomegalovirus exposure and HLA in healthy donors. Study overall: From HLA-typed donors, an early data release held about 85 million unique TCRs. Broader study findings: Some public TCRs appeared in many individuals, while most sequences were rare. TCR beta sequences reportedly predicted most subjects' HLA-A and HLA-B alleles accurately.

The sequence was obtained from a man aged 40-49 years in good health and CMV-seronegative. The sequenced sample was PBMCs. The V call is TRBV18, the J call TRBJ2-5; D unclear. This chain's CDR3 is CASSPRATSQETQYF. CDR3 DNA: TGTGCCAGCTCACCACGCGCTACTTCGCAAGAGACCCAGTACTTC.